One sample yielded the 11 T cell receptor beta chains listed below, sequenced in a study of shared clonotypes between healthy human individuals. Profiled with immunoSEQ multiplex PCR; TCRdb holds only in-frame clones, not every one. The table includes roughly 2 million clones, roughly 94% detected once. CD45RO-negative CD8 cells positively selected for CCR7 made up the naive population, which excluded terminally differentiated effector memory CD45RA+ cells. Specimen: naive CD8+ T cells sorted from blood. These receptors were collected from a man aged 18 to 35 in good health.

This chain uses TRBV29-1 with TRBJ1-1; D gene unclear. V lost 4 bases to trimming and J lost 3 bases, with 6 bases between them. Germline lookup yields CDR1 SQVTM and CDR2 ANQGSEA. There are 11 residues in the CDR3. Written as DNA, the CDR3 is TGCAGCGTTGGCGGATACACTGAAGCTTTCTTT. Protein sequence: CSVGGYTEAFF.

The V call is TRBV10-3, the J call TRBJ2-7, with 10 nucleotides matching TRBD2. From germline, CDR1 is ENHRY and CDR2 SYGVKD. V was clipped by 2 bases and J by 0 bases; unmatched bases: 16. The CDR3 covers 20 residues. The CDR3 DNA reads as TGTGCCATCAGTGAGCCGATGACAGGGCCTAGCGGGGGCCCCTCCTACGAGCAGTACTTC. Protein: CAISEPMTGPSGGPSYEQYF.

With regard to this clone: The sample carries other DNA sequences with the same CDR3. This chain links TRBV7-9 with TRBJ2-5, with 11 positions matching TRBD2. The CDR3 runs 15 residues. CDR1 is SEHNR, CDR2 FQNEAQ, per germline (reference sequence). Trimming cost V 0 bases and J 4 bases; bases outside gene matches: 1. CDR3 protein: CASSLALAGVETQYF. CDR3 DNA: TGTGCCAGCAGCTTAGCACTAGCGGGGGTAGAGACCCAGTACTTC.

This chain joins TRBV5-6 and TRBJ2-7, with a weak D call TRBD1 (5 bases). Trimming took off 2 bases at V and 5 bases at J, with 8 bases between the two ends. In germline, CDR1 is SGHDT, CDR2 YYEEEE. The CDR3 runs 12 residues. CDR3 DNA sequence: TGTGCCAGCAGCTTCCAGGGCCACGAGCAGTACTTC. As protein: CASSFQGHEQYF.

V is TRBV27 and J is TRBJ1-4; D remains ambiguous. Trimming stripped 2 bases from V and 3 bases from J, with 13 bases between. Germline-derived CDR1 and CDR2 are MNHEY and SMNVEV (reference sequence). This CDR3 has 16 amino acids. The CDR3 protein is CASSLNGFSANEKLFF. The CDR3 region has the DNA TGTGCCAGCAGTTTAAATGGGTTTTCGGCTAATGAAAAACTGTTTTTT.

The rearrangement uses TRBV13 and TRBJ2-1; the match to TRBD1 covers 8 bases. The V gene's germline CDR1 is PRHDT and CDR2 FYEKMQ (reference sequence). Trimming at V came to 5 bases and at J to 7 bases, leaving 7 bases not matched to a gene. The CDR3 runs to 14 residues. The CDR3 nucleotides read TGTGCCAGCAGCCCTCGGACAGGGCGGAATGAGCAGTTCTTC. It specifies CASSPRTGRNEQFF. The complete variable domain, with remaining parts taken from reference TRBV13 and TRBJ2-1, reads AAGVIQSPRHLIKEKRETATLKCYPIPRHDTVYWYQQGPGQDPQFLISFYEKMQSDKGSIPDRFSAQQFSDYHSELNMSSLELGDSALYFCASSPRTGRNEQFFGPGTRLTVL.

This chain joins TRBV19 and TRBJ1-1, with D hard to call. V was shortened by 5 bases and J by 1 base, with 11 bases between the two germline ends. The CDR3 contains 14 residues. Looked up from germline, CDR1 is LNHDA and CDR2 is SQIVND (reference sequence). The DNA of the CDR3 is TGTGCCAGTAGTTCCGGGTTCCCGAACACTGAAGCTTTCTTT. It codes for CASSSGFPNTEAFF.

Notes on this clone: Within the sample, other DNA sequences also encode this same CDR3. V is TRBV4-1 and J is TRBJ1-3; no firm D call. The V gene's germline CDR1 is MGHRA and CDR2 YSYEKL. The CDR3 is 12 residues long. V lost 4 bases and J 4 bases, leaving 5 bases between the germline ends. CDR3 residues: CASSPAGNTIYF. The CDR3 DNA follows: TGCGCCAGCAGCCCGGCGGGAAACACCATATATTTT.

This chain uses TRBV2 with TRBJ1-1; 11 bases align to TRBD1. This CDR3 region has 14 residues. V gave up 8 bases and J gave up 0 bases; unmatched junction bases: 2. Germline V gene data show CDR1 as SNHLY and CDR2 as FYNNEI. The CDR3 sequence is CASGDRGMNTEAFF. In nucleotides, the CDR3 is TGTGCCAGCGGGGACAGGGGGATGAACACTGAAGCTTTCTTT.

The chain is built from TRBV27 and TRBJ2-1; 11 bases are a match to TRBD2. Looked up from germline, CDR1 is MNHEY and CDR2 is SMNVEV (reference sequence). The CDR3 is made up of 17 amino acids. The J segment lost 7 bases and the V segment lost 3 bases, leaving 11 bases of the junction unmatched. CDR3 DNA sequence: TGTGCCAGCAGTTTCCTGACTAGCGGGAAAGGTGAAAATGAGCAGTTCTTC. This translates into CASSFLTSGKGENEQFF.

The V call is TRBV2, the J call TRBJ2-1; D not resolved. Between the trimmed V and J ends, which lost 3 bases and 9 bases, there was a span of 9 bases. Germline V lookup: CDR1 SNHLY, CDR2 FYNNEI. This CDR3 comprises 12 residues. The CDR3 protein is CASSDPVGEQFF. CDR3 bases: TGTGCCAGCAGTGATCCGGTAGGTGAGCAGTTCTTC.